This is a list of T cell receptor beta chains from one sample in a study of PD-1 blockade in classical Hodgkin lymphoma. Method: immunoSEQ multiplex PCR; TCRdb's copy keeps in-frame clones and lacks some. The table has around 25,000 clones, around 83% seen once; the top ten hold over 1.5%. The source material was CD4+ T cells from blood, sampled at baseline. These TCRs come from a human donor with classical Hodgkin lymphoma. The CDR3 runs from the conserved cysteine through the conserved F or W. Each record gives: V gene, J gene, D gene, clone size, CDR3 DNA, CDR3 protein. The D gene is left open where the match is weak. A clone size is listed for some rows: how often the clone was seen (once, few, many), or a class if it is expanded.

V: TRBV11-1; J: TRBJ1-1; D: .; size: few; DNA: TGTGCCAGCAGCTTAGCGTGGAGCGATGAAGCTTTCTTT; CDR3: CASSLAWSDEAFF
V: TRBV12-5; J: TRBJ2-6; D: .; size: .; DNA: TGTGCTAGTGGCTTGCAGTCTGGGGCCAACGTCCTGACTTTC; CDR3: CASGLQSGANVLTF
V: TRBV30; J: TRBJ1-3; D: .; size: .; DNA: TGTGCCTGGAGTTCCAACTCTGGAAACACCATATATTTT; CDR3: CAWSSNSGNTIYF
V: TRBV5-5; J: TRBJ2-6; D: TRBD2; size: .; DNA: TGTGCCAGCAGCTTCGTAGCGGGGGGGCTCTCTGGGGCCAACGTCCTGACTTTC; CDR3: CASSFVAGGLSGANVLTF
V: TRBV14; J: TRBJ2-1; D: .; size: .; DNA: TGTGCCAGCAGCCAAGGCCCTTCGTACAATGAGCAGTTCTTC; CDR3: CASSQGPSYNEQFF
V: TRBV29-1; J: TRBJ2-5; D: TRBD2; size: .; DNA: TGCAGCGCCCATTACCTAGCGGAGCAAGAGACCCAGTACTTC; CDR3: CSAHYLAEQETQYF
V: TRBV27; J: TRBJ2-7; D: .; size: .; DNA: TGTGCCAGCAAGGGCAGGATCGATCCCTACGAGCAGTACTTC; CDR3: CASKGRIDPYEQYF
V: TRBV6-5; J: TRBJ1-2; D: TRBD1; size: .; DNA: TGTGCCAGCAGTTACAAGGGGGCGGGCTATGGCTACACCTTC; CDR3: CASSYKGAGYGYTF
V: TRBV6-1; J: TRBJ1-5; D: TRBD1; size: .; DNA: TGTGCCAGCCGGGACAGGCATAATCAGCCCCAGCATTTT; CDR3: CASRDRHNQPQHF
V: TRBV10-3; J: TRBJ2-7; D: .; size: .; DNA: TGTGCCATCAGTGGCTCGCAGACCCTCTCCTACGAGCAGTACTTC; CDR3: CAISGSQTLSYEQYF
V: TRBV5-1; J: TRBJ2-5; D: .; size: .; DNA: TGCGCCAGCACCACAGCAACCGGGGGCGACCAAGAGACCCAGTACTTC; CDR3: CASTTATGGDQETQYF
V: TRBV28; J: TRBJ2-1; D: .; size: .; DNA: TGTGCCAGCACCCCGTTCACGGGGGGCCTCGATGAGCAGTTCTTC; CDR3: CASTPFTGGLDEQFF
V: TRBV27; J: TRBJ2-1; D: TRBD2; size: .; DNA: TGTGCCAGCAGTTGGACTAGCCTAGACTACAATGAGCAGTTCTTC; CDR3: CASSWTSLDYNEQFF